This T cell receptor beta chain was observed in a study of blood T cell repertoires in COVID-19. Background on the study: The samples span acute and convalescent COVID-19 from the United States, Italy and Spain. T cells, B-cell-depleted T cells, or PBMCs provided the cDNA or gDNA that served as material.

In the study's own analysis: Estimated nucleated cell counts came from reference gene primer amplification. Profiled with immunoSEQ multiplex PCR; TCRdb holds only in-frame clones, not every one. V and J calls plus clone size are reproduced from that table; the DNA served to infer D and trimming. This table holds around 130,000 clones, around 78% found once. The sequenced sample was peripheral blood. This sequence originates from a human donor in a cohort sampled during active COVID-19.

As DNA, the CDR3 is TGTGCCAGCAGCAACCGGACTAGCGGGGAATTATACTACGAGCAGTACTTC. Translated, it gives CASSNRTSGELYYEQYF. The gene calls are TRBV13 and TRBJ2-7; the match to TRBD2 covers 12 bases. Germline V gene lookup returns CDR1 PRHDT and CDR2 FYEKMQ (reference sequence). The CDR3 totals 17 residues. The V gene end was trimmed by 5 bases and the J gene end by 3 bases; junction bases not matched to a gene: 11.